The 22 T cell receptor beta chains presented below share a single source sample, sequenced in a study of blood T cell repertoires in COVID-19. Measured with immunoSEQ multiplex PCR; TCRdb has only the in-frame clones, and not every one. The data hold about 240,000 clones, with over 80% observed a single time. Source material: peripheral blood. The source is a human donor in a cohort sampled during active COVID-19.

The V call is TRBV13, the J call TRBJ2-5; TRBD1 might be the D (7 bases). Germline V gene sequence: CDR1 PRHDT, CDR2 FYEKMQ (reference sequence). Trimming shortened V by 2 bases and J by 4 bases, and 11 bases separated the two germline ends. The CDR3 covers 14 residues. The CDR3 reads CASSLRQGGETQYF. CDR3 bases: TGTGCCAGCAGCTTAAGGCAGGGGGGAGAGACCCAGTACTTC.

The chain couples TRBV18 to TRBJ1-2, with 10 positions matching TRBD1. The CDR3 extends over 15 amino acids. J lost 0 bases, V lost 4 bases, and 2 bases had no gene match. Germline CDR1 is KGHSH and CDR2 is LQKENI. CDR3 loop: CASSLGTGANYGYTF. In DNA, the CDR3 is TGTGCCAGCTCACTCGGGACAGGGGCTAACTATGGCTACACCTTC.

This chain joins TRBV6-5 and TRBJ1-1; TRBD1 aligns across 10 bases. Germline lookup yields CDR1 MNHEY and CDR2 SVGAGI. This CDR3 has 14 amino acids. Trimming took 4 bases from V and 10 from J; bases not matched to a gene: 9. Here the CDR3 DNA reads TGTGCCAGCAGTTCCGCGACAGGGGGCAGAGGAGCTTTCTTT. It encodes CASSSATGGRGAFF.

V is TRBV5-4 and J is TRBJ2-5; 9 bases map to TRBD1. J lost 2 bases, V lost 5 bases, and 10 bases had no gene match. Germline-derived CDR1 and CDR2 are SGHNT and YYREEE (reference sequence). The length of the CDR3 is 16 residues. The CDR3 loop reads CASRKQGASAQETQYF. CDR3 nucleotides: TGTGCCAGCAGAAAACAGGGGGCATCGGCTCAAGAGACCCAGTACTTC.

V usage is TRBV5-1 and J usage is TRBJ2-6, with a tentative D call TRBD1 (6 bases). Germline CDR1 reads SGHRS; CDR2 reads YFSETQ. The CDR3 runs to 15 residues. V lost 4 bases and J lost 0, with 8 bases in between. CDR3 bases: TGCGCCAGCAGCGGGGACATCTCTGGGGCCAACGTCCTGACTTTC. Translation: CASSGDISGANVLTF.

V is TRBV19 and J is TRBJ2-1; 8 bases map to TRBD1. The CDR3 consists of 16 residues. J lost 2 bases, V lost 2 bases, and 5 bases had no gene match. Germline V gives CDR1 LNHDA, CDR2 SQIVND (reference sequence). This CDR3 is CASSINTGGPYNEQFF. CDR3 DNA sequence: TGTGCCAGTAGTATAAACACAGGGGGACCCTACAATGAGCAGTTCTTC.

This chain joins TRBV6-6 and TRBJ2-7; D unclear. The V end lost 5 bases, the J end lost 0 bases, and 20 bases lay between the germline ends. Germline V lookup: CDR1 MNHNY, CDR2 SVGAGI (reference sequence). The CDR3 spans 17 residues. The CDR3 DNA reads TGTGCCAGCAGTCCGTTTTTAGATCCCTCAAGCTCCTACGAGCAGTACTTC. Protein: CASSPFLDPSSSYEQYF.

This clone was recorded a few times. The V gene is TRBV5-1, the J gene TRBJ2-6, with a weak D call TRBD2 (6 bases). This CDR3 contains 14 residues. Deletions cut 0 bases from V and 10 bases from J, with 11 bases between. Per the germline V gene, CDR1 is SGHRS and CDR2 is YFSETQ. The CDR3 loop reads CASSLEAEGNVLTF. The DNA of the CDR3 is TGCGCCAGCAGCTTGGAAGCGGAGGGTAACGTCCTGACTTTC.

The chain uses TRBV5-1 and TRBJ2-3, with TRBD2 matching over 10 bases. J was trimmed by 1 base and V by 1 base; bases with no gene match: 3. Germline V CDR1 and CDR2: SGHRS, YFSETQ. The CDR3 loop spans 16 amino acids. The CDR3: CASSLLTSGGTDTQYF. DNA for the CDR3: TGCGCCAGCAGCTTGCTAACTAGCGGGGGCACAGATACGCAGTATTTT. The full variable domain, in which reference TRBV5-1 and TRBJ2-3 provide the parts outside the CDR3, is KAGVTQTPRYLIKTRGQQVTLSCSPISGHRSVSWYQQTPGQGLQFLFEYFSETQRNKGNFPGRFSGRQFSNSRSEMNVSTLELGDSALYLCASSLLTSGGTDTQYFGPGTRLTVL.

The chain uses TRBV6-5 and TRBJ2-4; the match to TRBD2 covers 10 bases. CDR3 length: 15 residues. The J segment lost 4 bases and the V segment lost 5 bases, leaving 5 bases of the junction unmatched. Germline V gene lookup returns CDR1 MNHEY and CDR2 SVGAGI. The DNA of the CDR3 is TGTGCCAGCAGTCTCGCTAGCGGGGGTAAAAACATTCAGTACTTC. This encodes CASSLASGGKNIQYF.

This sequence joins TRBV6-5 and TRBJ2-2; TRBD1 matches 7 bases. Germline V gene lookup returns CDR1 MNHEY and CDR2 SVGAGI. This CDR3 is 15 amino acids long. V lost 4 bases to trimming and J lost 2 bases; unmatched junction nucleotides: 4. Written as DNA, the CDR3 is TGTGCCAGCAGTTTCGGGACAGCAAACACCGGGGAGCTGTTTTTT. Protein sequence: CASSFGTANTGELFF.

The chain employs TRBV5-1 and TRBJ2-1, with 11 nucleotides matching TRBD2. Germline-derived CDR1 and CDR2 are SGHRS and YFSETQ. This CDR3 spans 15 amino acids. The trim removed 1 base at V and 9 bases at J, leaving 6 bases unmatched. The CDR3 nucleotides read TGCGCCAGCAGCTTGAATAGCGGGAGGGTGGGTGAGCAGTTCTTC. Protein: CASSLNSGRVGEQFF.

The chain has TRBV27 and TRBJ2-7, with 7 bases fitting TRBD1. V lost 5 bases, J lost 0 bases, and 10 bases stayed unmatched. Germline V gene data show CDR1 as MNHEY and CDR2 as SMNVEV (reference sequence). The CDR3 loop spans 16 amino acids. The CDR3 nucleotides are TGTGCCAGCAGTGGCCGAGGGGGCGACCGCTCCTACGAGCAGTACTTC. Translated: CASSGRGGDRSYEQYF.

V gene TRBV5-4 combines with J gene TRBJ2-7, with TRBD2 identical over 9 bases. The CDR3 spans 15 residues. Germline V gene lookup returns CDR1 SGHNT and CDR2 YYREEE (reference sequence). The junction had 3 bases not matched to a gene; V was cut back by 0 bases and J by 2 bases. The CDR3 DNA reads TGTGCCAGCAGCTTGGCCTCTAGCGGGGCCTACGAGCAGTACTTC. The encoded protein is CASSLASSGAYEQYF.

The rearrangement links TRBV7-3 to TRBJ2-2, with 9 bases that match TRBD2. Germline trimming cut 3 bases from V and 0 bases from J; bases unmatched to any gene: 2. Germline V gene sequence: CDR1 SGHTA, CDR2 FQGTGA. CDR3 length: 16 residues. The CDR3 sequence: CASSFSSGANTGELFF. In DNA form, the CDR3 reads TGTGCCAGCAGCTTCTCTAGCGGGGCGAACACCGGGGAGCTGTTTTTT.

The J gene is TRBJ1-2, the V gene TRBV7-3; D remains ambiguous. V was shortened by 5 bases and J by 4 bases, with 11 bases between the two germline ends. Per germline, CDR1 SGHTA and CDR2 FQGTGA. CDR3 length: 13 residues. CDR3 in DNA: TGTGCCAGCAGCCCACGGTTTTTCTATGGCTACACCTTC. This codes for CASSPRFFYGYTF.

The CDR3 here is CASSVDYTNTEAFF. The DNA for the CDR3 is TGCGCCAGCAGCGTCGACTACACGAACACTGAAGCTTTCTTT. J is TRBJ1-1 and V is TRBV5-1; no definite D call. This CDR3 region has 14 residues. The ends were cut back, 4 bases at V and 1 base at J, with 11 bases in the middle. Germline CDR1 SGHRS, CDR2 YFSETQ. The full variable domain, its missing parts supplied by reference TRBV5-1 and TRBJ1-1, is KAGVTQTPRYLIKTRGQQVTLSCSPISGHRSVSWYQQTPGQGLQFLFEYFSETQRNKGNFPGRFSGRQFSNSRSEMNVSTLELGDSALYLCASSVDYTNTEAFFGQGTRLTVV.

CDR3 in amino acids: CATSREYNRIENYGYTF. CDR3 sequence (DNA): TGTGCCACCAGCAGAGAATATAACAGGATTGAGAACTATGGCTACACCTTC. The chain has TRBV15 and TRBJ1-2, with D perhaps matching TRBD1 (5 bases). The CDR3 is made up of 17 amino acids. Per the germline V gene, CDR1 is LNHNV and CDR2 is YYDKDF (reference sequence). Trimming left V 0 bases short and J 2 bases short, with 16 bases between.

V and J are TRBV11-2 and TRBJ2-5, with TRBD1 as a possible D gene (6 bases). Germline V CDR1 and CDR2: SGHAT, FQNNGV. CDR3 length: 14 residues. Trimming cost V 2 bases and J 4 bases, with 11 bases left between them. The CDR3 reads CASSLNQGIETQYF. The CDR3 nucleotides read TGTGCCAGCAGCTTAAACCAGGGGATAGAGACCCAGTACTTC.

This chain uses TRBV2 with TRBJ1-6; TRBD1 aligns across 7 bases. The V and J ends lost 5 bases and 10 bases, in that order; junction bases with no gene match: 8. The CDR3 consists of 14 residues. Germline lookup yields CDR1 SNHLY and CDR2 FYNNEI. CDR3 loop: CASSRTGDRSPLHF. Written as DNA, the CDR3 is TGTGCCAGCAGTAGAACAGGGGATCGATCACCCCTCCACTTT.

The V gene is TRBV11-3, the J gene TRBJ2-1; 7 positions agree with TRBD2. The length of the CDR3 is 12 residues. The J segment lost 11 bases and the V segment lost 5 bases, leaving 6 bases of the junction unmatched. Looked up from germline, CDR1 is SGHNT and CDR2 is YENEEA. The CDR3 DNA sequence: TGTGCCAGCAGCCAAGGGAGGGACCAGCAGTTCTTC. Amino acids: CASSQGRDQQFF.

This chain links TRBV6-5 with TRBJ2-7; D remains unclear. In germline, CDR1 is MNHEY, CDR2 SVGAGI. With 7 bases removed from V and 2 bases from J, the gap between germline ends came to 3 bases. The CDR3 totals 10 residues. This chain's CDR3 is CASITYEQYF. The CDR3 DNA is TGTGCCAGCATAACCTACGAGCAGTACTTC.